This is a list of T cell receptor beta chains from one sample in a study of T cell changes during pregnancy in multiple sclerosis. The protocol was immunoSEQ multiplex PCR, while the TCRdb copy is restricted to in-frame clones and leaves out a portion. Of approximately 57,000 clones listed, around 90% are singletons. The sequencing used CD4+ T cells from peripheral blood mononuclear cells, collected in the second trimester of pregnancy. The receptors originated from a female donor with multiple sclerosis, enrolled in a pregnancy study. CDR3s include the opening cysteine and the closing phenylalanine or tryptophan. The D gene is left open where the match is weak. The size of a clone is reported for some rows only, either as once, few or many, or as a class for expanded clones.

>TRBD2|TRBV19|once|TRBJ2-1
CASSKPSGNKDNEQFF
TGTGCCAGTAGTAAGCCTAGCGGAAACAAAGACAATGAGCAGTTCTTC
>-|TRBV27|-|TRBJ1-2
CASSSDSRFYGYTF
TGTGCCAGCAGTTCTGACAGCCGGTTCTATGGCTACACCTTC
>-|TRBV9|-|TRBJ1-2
CASSVSVLYGYTF
TGTGCCAGCAGCGTGAGTGTGCTATATGGCTACACCTTC
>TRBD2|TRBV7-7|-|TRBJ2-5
CASSPISSGGGGTQYF
TGTGCCAGCAGCCCCATCTCGAGCGGGGGAGGGGGGACCCAGTACTTC
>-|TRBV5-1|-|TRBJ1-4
CASRGVPTNEKLFF
TGCGCCAGCAGGGGAGTTCCAACTAATGAAAAACTGTTTTTT
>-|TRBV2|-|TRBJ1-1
CASSDTREAFF
TGTGCCAGCAGTGACACGCGGGAAGCTTTCTTT
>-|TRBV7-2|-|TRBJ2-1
CASSAGTRPYNEQFF
TGTGCCAGCAGCGCCGGGACTCGACCCTACAATGAGCAGTTCTTC
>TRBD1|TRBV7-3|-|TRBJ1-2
CASSPGQGGYTF
TGTGCCAGCAGCCCCGGACAGGGTGGCTACACCTTC
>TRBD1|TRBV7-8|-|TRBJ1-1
CASSIDRGTEAFF
TGTGCCAGCAGCATTGACAGGGGCACTGAAGCTTTCTTT
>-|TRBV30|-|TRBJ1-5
CAWSVGARRNQPQHF
TGTGCCTGGAGTGTAGGGGCAAGGCGAAATCAGCCCCAGCATTTT
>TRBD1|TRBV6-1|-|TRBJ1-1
CASSARGQVRDMNTEAFF
TGTGCCAGCAGTGCAAGGGGACAGGTGCGGGACATGAACACTGAAGCTTTCTTT
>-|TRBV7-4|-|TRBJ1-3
CASSPAGPPPGNTIYF
TGTGCCAGCAGCCCAGCAGGGCCACCACCTGGAAACACCATATATTTT
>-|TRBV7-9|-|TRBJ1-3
CASSDDERWSGNTIYF
TGTGCCAGCAGCGATGATGAGAGGTGGTCTGGAAACACCATATATTTT
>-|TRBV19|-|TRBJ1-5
CASSISRGGNQPQHF
TGTGCTAGTAGTATCTCAAGGGGCGGCAATCAGCCCCAGCATTTT
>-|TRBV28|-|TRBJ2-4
CATIENIGSIQYF
TGTGCCACGATTGAGAACATAGGGAGCATTCAGTACTTC
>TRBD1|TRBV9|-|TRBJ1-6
CASSVEGGDNSPLHF
TGTGCCAGCAGCGTAGAAGGGGGCGACAATTCACCCCTCCACTTT
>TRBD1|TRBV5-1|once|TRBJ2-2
CASSWTGQNTGELFF
TGCGCCAGCAGCTGGACAGGTCAGAACACCGGGGAGCTGTTTTTT
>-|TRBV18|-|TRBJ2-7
CASSPGTLYEQYF
TGTGCCAGCTCACCAGGGACATTGTACGAGCAGTACTTC
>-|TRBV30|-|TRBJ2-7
CAWGRSPSEQYF
TGTGCCTGGGGGAGGAGCCCGAGCGAGCAGTACTTC
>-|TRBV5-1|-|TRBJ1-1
CASSLQPRTEAFF
TGCGCCAGCAGCTTACAGCCTCGCACTGAAGCTTTCTTT
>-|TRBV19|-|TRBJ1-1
CASRPVGPAMNTEAFF
TGTGCCAGTAGGCCCGTGGGGCCCGCAATGAACACTGAAGCTTTCTTT
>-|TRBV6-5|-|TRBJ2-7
CASRDLNYEQYF
TGTGCCAGTCGGGACTTAAACTACGAGCAGTACTTC
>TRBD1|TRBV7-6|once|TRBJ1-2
CASSPQGGWGYGYTF
TGTGCCAGCAGCCCTCAGGGGGGTTGGGGCTATGGCTACACCTTC
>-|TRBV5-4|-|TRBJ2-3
CASSERVDYERDTQYF
TGTGCCAGCAGCGAGAGGGTGGACTACGAAAGAGATACGCAGTATTTT